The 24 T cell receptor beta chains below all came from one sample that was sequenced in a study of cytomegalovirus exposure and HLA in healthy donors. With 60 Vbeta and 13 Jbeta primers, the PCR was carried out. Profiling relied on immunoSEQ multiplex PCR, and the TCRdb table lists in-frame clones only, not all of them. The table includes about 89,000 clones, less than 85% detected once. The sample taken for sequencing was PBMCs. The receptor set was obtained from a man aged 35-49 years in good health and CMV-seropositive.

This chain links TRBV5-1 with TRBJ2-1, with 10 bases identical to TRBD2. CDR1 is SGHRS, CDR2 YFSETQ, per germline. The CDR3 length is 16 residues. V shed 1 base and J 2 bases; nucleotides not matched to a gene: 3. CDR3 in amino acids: CASSLSSGGAYNEQFF. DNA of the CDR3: TGCGCCAGCAGCTTGTCTAGCGGGGGCGCCTACAATGAGCAGTTCTTC.

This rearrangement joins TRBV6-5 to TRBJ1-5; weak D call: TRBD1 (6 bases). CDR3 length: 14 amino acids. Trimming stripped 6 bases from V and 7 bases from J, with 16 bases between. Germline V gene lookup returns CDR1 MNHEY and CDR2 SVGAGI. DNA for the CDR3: TGTGCCAGCAGCCCTTCTACAGGGTACCAGCCCCAGCATTTT. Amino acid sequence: CASSPSTGYQPQHF.

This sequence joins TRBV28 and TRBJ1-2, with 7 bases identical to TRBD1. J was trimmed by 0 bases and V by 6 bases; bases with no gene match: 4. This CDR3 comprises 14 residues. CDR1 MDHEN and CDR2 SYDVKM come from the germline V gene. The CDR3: CASRKGTANYGYTF. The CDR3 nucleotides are TGTGCCAGCAGGAAAGGGACAGCTAACTATGGCTACACCTTC.

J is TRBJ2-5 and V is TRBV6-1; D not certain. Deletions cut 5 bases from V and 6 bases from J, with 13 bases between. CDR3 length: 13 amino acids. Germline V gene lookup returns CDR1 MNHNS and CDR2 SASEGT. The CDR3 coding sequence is TGTGCCAGCAGTCTCGTACTGGAGAAGACCCAGTACTTC. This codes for CASSLVLEKTQYF.

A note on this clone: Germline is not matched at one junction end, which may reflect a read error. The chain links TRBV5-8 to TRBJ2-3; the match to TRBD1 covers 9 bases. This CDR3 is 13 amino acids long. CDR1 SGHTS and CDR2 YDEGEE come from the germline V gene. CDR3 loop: CASSRRQGERVPF. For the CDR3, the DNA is TGTGCCAGCAGTCGAAGACAGGGGGAGCGGGTGCCTTTT.

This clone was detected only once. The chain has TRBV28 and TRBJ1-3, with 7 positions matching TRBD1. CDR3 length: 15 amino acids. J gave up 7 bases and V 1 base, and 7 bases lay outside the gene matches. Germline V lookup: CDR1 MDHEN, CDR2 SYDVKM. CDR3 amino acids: CASSLSGGTRNTIYF. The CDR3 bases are TGTGCCAGCAGTTTATCAGGGGGGACCAGGAACACCATATATTTT.

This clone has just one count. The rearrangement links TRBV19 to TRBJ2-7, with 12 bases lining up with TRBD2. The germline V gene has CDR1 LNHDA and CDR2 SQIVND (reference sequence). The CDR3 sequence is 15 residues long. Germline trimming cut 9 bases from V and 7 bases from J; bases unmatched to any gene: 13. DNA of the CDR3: TGTGCCAGCAGTCCCCTAGCGGGAGGGCCAGGGGAGCAGTACTTC. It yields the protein CASSPLAGGPGEQYF.

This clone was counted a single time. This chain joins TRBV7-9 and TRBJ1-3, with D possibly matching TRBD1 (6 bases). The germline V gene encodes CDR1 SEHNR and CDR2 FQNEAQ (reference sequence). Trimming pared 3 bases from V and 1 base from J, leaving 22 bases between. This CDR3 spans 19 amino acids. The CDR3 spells CASSFPTGTPGHSGNTIYF. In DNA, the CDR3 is TGTGCCAGCAGCTTCCCCACGGGGACACCTGGACATTCTGGAAACACCATATATTTT. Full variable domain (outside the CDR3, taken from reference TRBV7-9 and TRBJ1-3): DTGVSQNPRHKITKRGQNVTFRCDPISEHNRLYWYRQTLGQGPEFLTYFQNEAQLEKSRLLSDRFSAERPKGSFSTLEIQRTEQGDSAMYLCASSFPTGTPGHSGNTIYFGEGSWLTVV.

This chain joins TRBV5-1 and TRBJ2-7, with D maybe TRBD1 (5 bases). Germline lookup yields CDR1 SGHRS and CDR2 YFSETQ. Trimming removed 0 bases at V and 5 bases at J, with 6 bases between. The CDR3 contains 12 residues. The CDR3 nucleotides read TGCGCCAGCAGCTTGGTCAGGGACGAGCAGTACTTC. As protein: CASSLVRDEQYF.

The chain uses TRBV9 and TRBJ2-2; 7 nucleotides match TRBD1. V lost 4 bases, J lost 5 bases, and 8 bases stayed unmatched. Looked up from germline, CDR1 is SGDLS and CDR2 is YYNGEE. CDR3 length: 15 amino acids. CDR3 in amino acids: CASSFRQGRTGELFF. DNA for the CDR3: TGTGCCAGCAGCTTCCGACAGGGAAGAACCGGGGAGCTGTTTTTT.

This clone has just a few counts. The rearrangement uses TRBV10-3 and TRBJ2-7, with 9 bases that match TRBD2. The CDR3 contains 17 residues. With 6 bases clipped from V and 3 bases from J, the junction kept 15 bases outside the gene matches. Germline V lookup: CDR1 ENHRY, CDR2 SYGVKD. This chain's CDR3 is CAIRGQLGLAENYEQYF. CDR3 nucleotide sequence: TGTGCCATCAGGGGACAGTTGGGACTAGCAGAAAACTACGAGCAGTACTTC.

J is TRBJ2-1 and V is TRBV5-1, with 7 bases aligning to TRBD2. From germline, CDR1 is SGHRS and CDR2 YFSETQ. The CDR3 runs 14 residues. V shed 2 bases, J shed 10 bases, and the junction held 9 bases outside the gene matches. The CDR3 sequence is CASSLSGNWEEQFF. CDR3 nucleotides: TGCGCCAGCAGCTTAAGCGGGAATTGGGAAGAGCAGTTCTTC.

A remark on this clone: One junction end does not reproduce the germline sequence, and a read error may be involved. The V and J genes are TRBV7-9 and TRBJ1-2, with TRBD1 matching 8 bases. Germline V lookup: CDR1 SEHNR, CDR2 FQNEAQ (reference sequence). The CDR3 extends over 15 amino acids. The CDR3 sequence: CSSSSAAGGGNGYTF. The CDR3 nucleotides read TGTTCCAGCAGCTCAGCTGCAGGGGGCGGGAATGGCTACACCTTC.

In DNA, the CDR3 is TGCGCCAGCAGCCGGCAGCAGGCAGAGACCTACGAGCAGTACTTC. Translation: CASSRQQAETYEQYF. The chain is built from TRBV5-1 and TRBJ2-7; D is uncertain. The V and J ends lost 4 bases and 2 bases respectively, with 16 bases between them. CDR1 and CDR2 (germline): SGHRS, YFSETQ. The CDR3 runs to 15 residues.

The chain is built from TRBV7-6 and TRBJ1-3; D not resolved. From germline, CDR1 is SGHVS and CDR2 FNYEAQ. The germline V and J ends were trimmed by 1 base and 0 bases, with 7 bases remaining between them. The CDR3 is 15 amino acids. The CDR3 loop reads CASSLGAGSGNTIYF. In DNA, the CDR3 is TGTGCCAGCAGCTTAGGAGCAGGCTCTGGAAACACCATATATTTT.

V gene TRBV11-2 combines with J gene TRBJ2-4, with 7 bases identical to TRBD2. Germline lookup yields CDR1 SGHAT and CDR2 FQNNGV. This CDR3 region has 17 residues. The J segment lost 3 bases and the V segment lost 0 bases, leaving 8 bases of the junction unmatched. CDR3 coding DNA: TGTGCCAGCAGCTTAGATGGGCCGGGACTACGCAAAAACATTCAGTACTTC. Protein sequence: CASSLDGPGLRKNIQYF.

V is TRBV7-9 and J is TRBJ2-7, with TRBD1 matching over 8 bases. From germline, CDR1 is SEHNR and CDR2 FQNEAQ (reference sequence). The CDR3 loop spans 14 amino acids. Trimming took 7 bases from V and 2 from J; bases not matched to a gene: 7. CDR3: CASTAQGGPYEQYF. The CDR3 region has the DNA TGTGCCAGCACCGCACAGGGGGGTCCCTACGAGCAGTACTTC.

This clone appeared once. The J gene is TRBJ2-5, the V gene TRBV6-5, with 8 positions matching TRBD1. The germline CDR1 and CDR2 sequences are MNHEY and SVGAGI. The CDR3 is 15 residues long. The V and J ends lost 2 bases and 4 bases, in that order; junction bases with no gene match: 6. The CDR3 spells CASSYRDRGGETQYF. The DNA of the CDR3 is TGTGCCAGCAGTTACCGAGACAGGGGAGGAGAGACCCAGTACTTC.

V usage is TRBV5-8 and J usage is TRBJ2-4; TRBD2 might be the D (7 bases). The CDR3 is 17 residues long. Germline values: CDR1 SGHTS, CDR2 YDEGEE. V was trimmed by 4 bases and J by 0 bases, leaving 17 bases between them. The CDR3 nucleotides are TGTGCCAGCAGCCCGGGGGGCCAGCGTCTAGCCAAAAACATTCAGTACTTC. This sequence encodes CASSPGGQRLAKNIQYF. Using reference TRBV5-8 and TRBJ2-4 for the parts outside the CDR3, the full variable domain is EAGVTQSPTHLIKTRGQQATLRCSPISGHTSVYWYQQALGLGLQFLLWYDEGEERNRGNFPPRFSGRQFPNYSSELNVNALELEDSALYLCASSPGGQRLAKNIQYFGAGTRLSVL.

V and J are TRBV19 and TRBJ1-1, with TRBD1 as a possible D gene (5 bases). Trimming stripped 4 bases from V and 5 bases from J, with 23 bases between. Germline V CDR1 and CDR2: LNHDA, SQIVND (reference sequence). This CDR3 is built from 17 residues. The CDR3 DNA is TGTGCCAGTAGTACCAATGGGGTAGGGGTATCGAATACTGAAGCTTTCTTT. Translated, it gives CASSTNGVGVSNTEAFF.

CDR3 in amino acids: CASSLVPAGRTDTQYF. In DNA form, the CDR3 reads TGTGCCAGCAGCTTAGTACCCGCGGGTAGGACAGATACGCAGTATTTT. The chain couples TRBV11-2 to TRBJ2-3; perhaps TRBD2 as D (5 bases). The V and J ends lost 1 base and 3 bases respectively, with 14 bases between them. Looked up from germline, CDR1 is SGHAT and CDR2 is FQNNGV. The length of the CDR3 is 16 residues.

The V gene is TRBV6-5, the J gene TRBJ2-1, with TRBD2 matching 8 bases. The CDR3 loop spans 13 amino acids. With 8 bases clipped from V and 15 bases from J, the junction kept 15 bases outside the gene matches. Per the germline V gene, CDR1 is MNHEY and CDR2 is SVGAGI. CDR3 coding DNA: TGTGCCAGCCGCTTTGGGGCTAGCGGGTTCCTGTTCTTC. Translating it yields CASRFGASGFLFF.

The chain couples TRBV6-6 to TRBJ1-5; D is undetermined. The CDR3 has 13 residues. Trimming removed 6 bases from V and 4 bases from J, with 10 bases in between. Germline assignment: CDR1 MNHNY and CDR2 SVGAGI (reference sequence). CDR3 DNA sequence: TGTGCCAGCAGGGGCAGTCTTAATCAGCCCCAGCATTTT. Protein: CASRGSLNQPQHF.

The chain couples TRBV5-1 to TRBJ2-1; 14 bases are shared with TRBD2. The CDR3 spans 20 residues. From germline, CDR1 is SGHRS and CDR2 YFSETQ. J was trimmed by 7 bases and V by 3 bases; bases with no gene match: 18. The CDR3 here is CASSSAGGRLAGGPRNEQFF. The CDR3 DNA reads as TGCGCCAGCAGCTCCGCTGGGGGAAGACTAGCGGGAGGGCCGAGGAATGAGCAGTTCTTC.